Listed below are T cell receptor beta chains from one sample, sequenced in a study of blood T cell repertoires in COVID-19. The assay was immunoSEQ multiplex PCR, and TCRdb's table has in-frame clones only and misses some. The sample has roughly 76,000 clones, roughly 80% seen once; the top ten hold around a third. Sequencing used peripheral blood. Receptor source: a woman aged 65 to 85 with acute or convalescent COVID-19. Each CDR3 is given without its conserved first and last residue.

j_gene | v_gene | CDR3aa
TRBJ1-4 | TRBV19 | ASSTSGYEKLF
TRBJ1-6 | TRBV7-2 | ASSSAGQNSPLH
TRBJ2-3 | TRBV24-1 | ATSDSGTDTQY
TRBJ2-1 | TRBV7-3 | ASSTPSEGNEQF
TRBJ1-3 | TRBV5-1 | ASSLGGIAGNTIY
TRBJ1-3 | TRBV7-9 | ASSLVSGENTIY
TRBJ1-6 | TRBV30 | AWNPGSDSPLH
TRBJ2-2 | TRBV5-1 | ASSPNLAGGDTGELF
TRBJ2-3 | TRBV18 | ASSRLAGALDTQY
TRBJ2-1 | TRBV18 | ASSPGTSGTNEQF
TRBJ1-6 | TRBV15 | ATSRDGSRGPNSPLH
TRBJ2-7 | TRBV7-2 | ASRGQGTYEQY
TRBJ1-5 | TRBV5-6 | ASSARRSQPQH
TRBJ2-6 | TRBV19 | ASSQGLTGANVLT
TRBJ1-4 | TRBV4-2 | ASSQDSGGRATNEKLF
TRBJ2-2 | TRBV7-3 | ASSLTSGGTGELF
TRBJ2-3 | TRBV5-4 | ASSPFGTDTQY
TRBJ1-6 | TRBV25-1 | ASSATGQSPLH
TRBJ2-7 | TRBV6-2/TRBV6-3 | ASSYFGRAYEQY
TRBJ2-1 | TRBV12-3/TRBV12-4 | ASSLVIDEQF